The T cell receptor (beta chain) under discussion was sequenced for a study of regulatory T cells in long-lasting Graves disease. General study findings and limits: Reduced TCR diversity was observed in persistent Graves' patients versus newly diagnosed patients.

With regard to this clonotype: Its antigen is unidentified.

Researchers made TCR beta libraries by using iRepertoire HTBI primers and running Arm-PCR on CDR3 regions. One entry per CDR3 protein, called by TCRdb with MiXCR from the multiplex PCR reads. The sample records 450,000 to 700,000 distinct CDR3 sequences, about 13% being singletons. Time point here: newly diagnosed GD, antithyroid drugs for less than 3 months. Extracted PBMC RNA gave rise to the TCR library. The sample also formed part of further work on T cells in Graves' hyperthyroidism and ophthalmopathy. As that study records: When the TCR CDR3 underwent first-round RT-PCR, the HTBI primer set was used.

The sequence was obtained from a man aged 25 to 40 with Graves disease. Sequencing was performed on peripheral blood mononuclear cells (PBMCs), taken at new diagnosis, from a patient treated with antithyroid drugs.

The CDR3 is CASSLSGQGKFNYGYTF. As DNA, the CDR3 is TGCGCCAGCAGCCTATCTGGACAGGGGAAATTTAACTATGGCTACACCTTC. This chain connects TRBV5-1 to TRBJ1-2; 9 positions match TRBD1. J gave up 1 base and V 4 bases, and 11 bases lay outside the gene matches. Germline V gene sequence: CDR1 SGHRS, CDR2 YFSETQ. The CDR3 spans 17 residues. Full variable domain (missing parts from reference TRBV5-1 and TRBJ1-2): KAGVTQTPRYLIKTRGQQVTLSCSPISGHRSVSWYQQTPGQGLQFLFEYFSETQRNKGNFPGRFSGRQFSNSRSEMNVSTLELGDSALYLCASSLSGQGKFNYGYTFGSGTRLTVV.